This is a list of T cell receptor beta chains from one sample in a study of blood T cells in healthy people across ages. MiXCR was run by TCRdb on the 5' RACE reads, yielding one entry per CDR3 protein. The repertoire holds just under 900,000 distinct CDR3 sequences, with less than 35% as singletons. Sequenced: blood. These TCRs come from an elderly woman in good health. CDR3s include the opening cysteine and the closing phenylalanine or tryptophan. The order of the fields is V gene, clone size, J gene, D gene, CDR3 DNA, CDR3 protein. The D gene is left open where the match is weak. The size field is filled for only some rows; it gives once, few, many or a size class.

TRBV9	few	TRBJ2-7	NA	TGTGCCAGCAGCGCCCGGGACGGTGCTCCCTCTTACGAGCAGTACTTC	CASSARDGAPSYEQYF
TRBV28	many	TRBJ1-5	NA	TGTGCCAGCAGTTCCGGAGGGTTGAATCAGCCCCAGCATTTT	CASSSGGLNQPQHF
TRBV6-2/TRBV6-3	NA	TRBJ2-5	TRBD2	TGTGCCAGCAGGAGTTCGGGGGGGCGGGGAGAGACCCAGTACTTC	CASRSSGGRGETQYF
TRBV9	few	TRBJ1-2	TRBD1	TGTGCCAGCAGCGTAGGGGGACAGGGACCCAACTATGGCTACACCTTC	CASSVGGQGPNYGYTF
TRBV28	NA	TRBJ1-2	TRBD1	TGTGCCAGCAGTTTGGGGGGTACAGGGGGCTTGCGGGGCTACACCTTC	CASSLGGTGGLRGYTF
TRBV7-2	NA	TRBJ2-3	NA	TGTGCCAGCAGCACTTACAGGAACACAGATACGCAGTATTTT	CASSTYRNTDTQYF
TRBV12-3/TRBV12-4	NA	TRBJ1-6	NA	TGTGCCAGCAGTCCGACCTTCCGGGATTCACCCCTCCACTTT	CASSPTFRDSPLHF
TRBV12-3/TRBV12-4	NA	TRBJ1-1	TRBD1	TGTGCCAGCAGGGGACAGGGGCACACTGAAGCTTTCTTT	CASRGQGHTEAFF
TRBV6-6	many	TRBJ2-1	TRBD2	TGTGCCAGCAGCCACCAGGGCCTAATTAGCGGGGGGCCCTCCTACAATGAGCAGTTCTTC	CASSHQGLISGGPSYNEQFF
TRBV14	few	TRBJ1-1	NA	TGTGCCAGCAGCCATGTAATGAACACTGAAGCTTTCTTT	CASSHVMNTEAFF
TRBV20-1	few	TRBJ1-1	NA	TGCAGTGCTAGAGATCGGGTAGGGAAGCACATGAACACTGAAGCTTTCTTT	CSARDRVGKHMNTEAFF
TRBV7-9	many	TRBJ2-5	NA	TGTGCCAGCAGCTTAGGTGACGGTCGGAGTTGGGAGACCCAGTACTTC	CASSLGDGRSWETQYF
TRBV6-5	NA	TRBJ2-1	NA	TGTGCCAGCAGAGAGTTGGGGGAGCAGTTCTTC	CASRELGEQFF
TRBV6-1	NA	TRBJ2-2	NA	TGTGCCAGCCAATGGGCGGTGGGCACCGGGGAGCTGTTTTTT	CASQWAVGTGELFF